Below are 13 T cell receptor beta chains sequenced from a single sample in a study of siplizumab effects on memory and regulatory T cells. Assay: immunoSEQ multiplex PCR; the TCRdb copy retains only in-frame clones and omits some. The table records around 120,000 clones, 90% to 95% of them present only once. The material sequenced was non-Treg CD4+ T cells sorted from blood. Every receptor here comes from a human donor in good health.

The table lists this clone with a count of one. This chain connects TRBV12-5 to TRBJ1-5; the D is unclear. Germline V gene lookup returns CDR1 LGHNT and CDR2 FRNRAP. The CDR3 extends over 14 amino acids. The V end lost 1 base, the J end lost 3 bases, and 7 bases lay between the germline ends. DNA of the CDR3: TGTGCTAGTGGTTTGGCATTGAACAATCAGCCCCAGCATTTT. It yields the protein CASGLALNNQPQHF.

The V and J genes are TRBV6-5 and TRBJ2-7; D unresolved. The CDR3 is 16 amino acids. Looked up from germline, CDR1 is MNHEY and CDR2 is SVGAGI. Trimming removed 0 bases from V and 3 bases from J, with 15 bases in between. CDR3: CASSYSMLAKNYEQYF. In DNA form, the CDR3 reads TGTGCCAGCAGTTACTCGATGTTAGCAAAAAACTACGAGCAGTACTTC.

The chain employs TRBV4-1 and TRBJ2-5; TRBD2 matches 12 bases. This CDR3 has 19 residues. Losses at the gene ends were 0 bases for V and 3 bases for J; bases not matched to a gene: 11. Germline lookup yields CDR1 MGHRA and CDR2 YSYEKL. The CDR3 DNA is TGCGCCAGCAGCCAAGATCGGACACTAGCGGGAGGCCGAGAAGAGACCCAGTACTTC. Residues: CASSQDRTLAGGREETQYF.

This chain joins TRBV7-2 and TRBJ2-7, with D perhaps TRBD1 or TRBD2 (5 bases each). CDR1 is SGHTA and CDR2 is FQGNSA in the germline V gene. This CDR3 contains 15 residues. V lost 5 bases and J 1 base, leaving 15 bases between the germline ends. CDR3 amino acids: CASSRYRDGSYEQYF. Written as DNA, the CDR3 is TGTGCCAGCAGCAGATACCGGGACGGGTCCTACGAGCAGTACTTC.

The chain recombines TRBV29-1 with TRBJ2-1; D is ambiguous. The germline gives CDR1 SQVTM, CDR2 ANQGSEA. CDR3 length equals 12 residues. The germline V and J ends were trimmed by 7 bases and 3 bases, with 10 bases remaining between them. CDR3 amino acids: CSGELFYNEQFF. CDR3 coding DNA: TGCAGCGGGGAACTTTTCTACAATGAGCAGTTCTTC.

V gene TRBV4-1 combines with J gene TRBJ2-1, with 8 positions matching TRBD2. Germline CDR1 MGHRA, CDR2 YSYEKL. The length of the CDR3 is 16 residues. Trimming cost V 4 bases and J 9 bases; bases outside gene matches: 14. CDR3 bases: TGCGCCAGCAGCCGACCGCCGGGGGGGGACCTCGGTGAGCAGTTCTTC. Amino acids: CASSRPPGGDLGEQFF.

The genes are TRBV9 and TRBJ2-1, with D tentatively TRBD2 (5 bases). Trimming cost V 0 bases and J 0 bases, with 13 bases left between them. The CDR3 runs 17 residues. Per germline, CDR1 SGDLS and CDR2 YYNGEE. CDR3 sequence: CASSVAPSGSSYNEQFF. In DNA, the CDR3 is TGTGCCAGCAGCGTAGCTCCCTCGGGAAGCTCCTACAATGAGCAGTTCTTC.

A remark on this clone: Germline is not matched at one junction end, which may reflect a read error. This chain connects TRBV6-5 to TRBJ2-7; 7 nucleotides align to TRBD1. The germline V gene encodes CDR1 MNHEY and CDR2 SVGAGI. The CDR3 has 13 amino acids. CDR3 nucleotides: TGTGCCAGCAGTTACTCGACGGCCAGGGGGATCGTATTC. Amino acids: CASSYSTARGIVF.

V gene TRBV2 combines with J gene TRBJ2-7, with D hard to call. The V end lost 6 bases, the J end lost 3 bases, and 3 bases lay between the germline ends. Per germline, CDR1 SNHLY and CDR2 FYNNEI. This CDR3 comprises 10 residues. DNA for the CDR3: TGTGCCAGCAGCCTCTACGAGCAGTACTTC. As protein: CASSLYEQYF.

The genes are TRBV6-6 and TRBJ1-5, with 9 nucleotides matching TRBD1. The CDR3 length is 13 residues. Germline loops: CDR1 MNHNY, CDR2 SVGAGI (reference sequence). Germline trimming cut 6 bases from V and 6 bases from J; bases unmatched to any gene: 3. The CDR3 nucleotides are TGTGCCAGCAGATGGACAGGGGTTCAGCCCCAGCATTTT. The encoded protein is CASRWTGVQPQHF.

This sequence joins TRBV5-1 and TRBJ1-2, with D perhaps matching TRBD1 (6 bases). The CDR3 is 14 residues long. Germline CDR1 reads SGHRS; CDR2 reads YFSETQ. V lost 0 bases to trimming and J lost 6 bases, with 12 bases between them. CDR3 sequence: CASSLGGTQDGYTF. CDR3 nucleotide sequence: TGCGCCAGCAGCTTGGGGGGGACACAGGATGGCTACACCTTC.

The sample holds a few counts of this clone. V usage is TRBV25-1 and J usage is TRBJ1-1, with unresolved D. Per germline, CDR1 MGHDK and CDR2 SYGVNS. The CDR3 contains 11 residues. Trimming took off 4 bases at V and 3 bases at J, with 3 bases between the two ends. In DNA form, the CDR3 reads TGTGCCAGCAGTGGTGACACTGAAGCTTTCTTT. Translation: CASSGDTEAFF.

The DNA of the CDR3 is TGTGCCAGCAGAAGACAGGGAAGCTATGGCTACACCTTC. Protein product: CASRRQGSYGYTF. V is TRBV5-6 and J is TRBJ1-2, with 7 bases fitting TRBD1. From germline, CDR1 is SGHDT and CDR2 YYEEEE. The V gene end was trimmed by 5 bases and the J gene end by 4 bases; junction bases not matched to a gene: 5. This CDR3 has 13 amino acids.